The 24 T cell receptor beta chains in this list originate from one sample, sequenced in a study of blood T cell repertoires in COVID-19. Some clones are missing from TCRdb's copy, which holds only in-frame ones; the method was immunoSEQ multiplex PCR. This table has 80,000 to 90,000 clones, roughly nine tenths appearing once. Sample: peripheral blood. Source of these receptors: a man aged 55 to 69 with acute or convalescent COVID-19.

The CDR3 nucleotides are TGTGCCTGGACAGGGGTCCGAGGTTTCCCCTATGGCTACACCTTC. Translated, it gives CAWTGVRGFPYGYTF. The chain links TRBV30 to TRBJ1-2; tentatively, D is TRBD1 (6 bases). This CDR3 contains 15 residues. V gave up 4 bases and J gave up 4 bases, with 19 bases separating them. The germline V gene encodes CDR1 GTSNPN and CDR2 SVGIG (reference sequence).

This clone turned up a few times. This chain links TRBV6-1 with TRBJ2-7; 7 nucleotides align to TRBD2. This CDR3 is 16 amino acids long. CDR1 is MNHNS and CDR2 is SASEGT in the germline V gene. V gave up 0 bases and J gave up 3 bases; unmatched junction bases: 8. This CDR3 reads CASSEAGQRGVYEQYF. CDR3 nucleotide sequence: TGTGCCAGCAGTGAAGCGGGCCAACGGGGGGTCTACGAGCAGTACTTC.

This chain uses TRBV2 with TRBJ1-4; D might be TRBD1 (6 bases). From germline, CDR1 is SNHLY and CDR2 FYNNEI. The CDR3 is 13 amino acids. V was shortened by 5 bases and J by 8 bases, with 12 bases between the two germline ends. For the CDR3, the DNA is TGTGCCAGCAGTACAGGGAACGGGGAAAAACTGTTTTTT. It codes for CASSTGNGEKLFF.

This chain connects TRBV2 to TRBJ1-1, with 9 bases fitting TRBD1. Unmatched junction bases numbered 3, after V lost 8 bases and J lost 11 bases. CDR1 and CDR2 (germline): SNHLY, FYNNEI. The CDR3 totals 10 residues. The DNA for the CDR3 is TGTGCCAGCGAGACAGGGGGGGCTTTCTTT. This translates into CASETGGAFF. Variable domain in full (rest from reference TRBV2 and TRBJ1-1): EPEVTQTPSHQVTQMGQEVILRCVPISNHLYFYWYRQILGQKVEFLVSFYNNEISEKSEIFDDQFSVERPDGSNFTLKIRSTKLEDSAMYFCASETGGAFFGQGTRLTVV.

The J gene is TRBJ2-7, the V gene TRBV3-1 (or the pseudogene TRBV3-2); 9 positions match TRBD2. Unmatched junction bases numbered 23, after V lost 3 bases and J lost 2 bases. There are 21 residues in the CDR3. Germline CDR1 reads LGHDT; CDR2 reads YNNKEL (reference sequence). CDR3 in DNA: TGTGCCAGCAGCCAGGTGATTCCAAGCGGGGGGCGATCTTACTCAACCTACGAGCAGTACTTC. Translation gives CASSQVIPSGGRSYSTYEQYF.

This chain uses TRBV27 with TRBJ2-1; D perhaps matches TRBD2 (5 bases). V lost 1 base and J lost 0, with 13 bases in between. The CDR3 consists of 17 residues. Germline V CDR1 and CDR2: MNHEY, SMNVEV (reference sequence). Written as DNA, the CDR3 is TGTGCCAGCAGTTTATACCCGACGGGGAGCTCCTACAATGAGCAGTTCTTC. Protein: CASSLYPTGSSYNEQFF.

The rearrangement joins TRBV2 to TRBJ2-1; 9 bases are a match to TRBD2. Germline loops: CDR1 SNHLY, CDR2 FYNNEI. The V gene end was trimmed by 6 bases and the J gene end by 0 bases; junction bases not matched to a gene: 9. The CDR3 sequence is 17 residues long. Here the CDR3 reads CASRQQAGGLSYNEQFF. The CDR3 DNA sequence: TGTGCCAGCAGACAACAAGCGGGGGGACTCTCCTACAATGAGCAGTTCTTC. Drawing the rest from reference TRBV2 and TRBJ2-1, the complete variable domain is EPEVTQTPSHQVTQMGQEVILRCVPISNHLYFYWYRQILGQKVEFLVSFYNNEISEKSEIFDDQFSVERPDGSNFTLKIRSTKLEDSAMYFCASRQQAGGLSYNEQFFGPGTRLTVL.

The CDR3 region has the DNA TGTGCCATCAGGACAGACGGTTCACCCCTCCACTTT. Translating it yields CAIRTDGSPLHF. This rearrangement joins TRBV10-3 to TRBJ1-6; TRBD1 might be the D (5 bases). The V and J ends lost 6 bases and 9 bases respectively, with 9 bases between them. The CDR3 has 12 amino acids. CDR1 and CDR2 (germline): ENHRY, SYGVKD.

This rearrangement joins TRBV4-3 to TRBJ1-2, with D unresolved. CDR1 and CDR2 (germline): LGHNA, YSLEER. The ends were cut back, 1 base at V and 2 bases at J, with 5 bases in the middle. This CDR3 contains 13 residues. The CDR3 spells CASSQVGNYGYTF. As DNA, the CDR3 is TGCGCCAGCAGCCAAGTCGGGAACTATGGCTACACCTTC.

V is TRBV3-1 (or the pseudogene TRBV3-2) and J is TRBJ2-3, with D uncertain. There are 14 residues in the CDR3. Per germline, CDR1 LGHDT and CDR2 YNNKEL (reference sequence). Trimming left V 4 bases short and J 4 bases short, with 12 bases between. The CDR3 DNA sequence: TGTGCCAGCAGCCCGATGAATTTAGCAGATACGCAGTATTTT. As protein: CASSPMNLADTQYF.

This clone was picked up a small number of times. The chain uses TRBV28 and TRBJ1-1; no definite D call. CDR3 length equals 15 residues. Germline-derived CDR1 and CDR2 are MDHEN and SYDVKM. V shed 3 bases and J shed 1 base, with 12 bases lying between them. The CDR3 loop is CASSFPTEGNTEAFF. DNA for the CDR3: TGTGCCAGCAGTTTCCCCACAGAGGGGAACACTGAAGCTTTCTTT.

The chain is built from TRBV19 and TRBJ2-2, with 8 bases fitting TRBD2. Germline values: CDR1 LNHDA, CDR2 SQIVND (reference sequence). The CDR3 runs 17 residues. Germline trimming cut 5 bases from V and 1 base from J; bases unmatched to any gene: 9. The CDR3 loop is CASSSLAGPLNTGELFF. In nucleotides, the CDR3 is TGTGCCAGTAGTTCGTTAGCGGGGCCCCTGAACACCGGGGAGCTGTTTTTT.

This clone is a singleton in its sample. V is TRBV10-3 and J is TRBJ1-3; tentatively, D is TRBD1 (6 bases). There are 14 residues in the CDR3. The V end lost 2 bases, the J end lost 4 bases, and 9 bases lay between the germline ends. The germline gives CDR1 ENHRY, CDR2 SYGVKD. The CDR3 is CAISEEGVGNTIYF. The CDR3 DNA reads as TGTGCCATCAGTGAGGAGGGGGTCGGAAACACCATATATTTT.

In this sample, this clone turned up a few times. The chain links TRBV4-1 to TRBJ2-1, with 12 bases identical to TRBD2. The J segment lost 9 bases and the V segment lost 2 bases, leaving 5 bases of the junction unmatched. The CDR3 totals 15 residues. The germline CDR1 and CDR2 sequences are MGHRA and YSYEKL. CDR3 protein: CASSQSLAGGIEQFF. CDR3 nucleotide sequence: TGCGCCAGCAGCCAATCCCTAGCGGGGGGGATTGAGCAGTTCTTC.

The CDR3 protein is CAWSSQENQPQHF. The CDR3 DNA follows: TGTGCCTGGAGTTCCCAGGAAAATCAGCCCCAGCATTTT. The chain carries TRBV30 and TRBJ1-5; unclear D gene. The V gene lost 2 bases and the J gene lost 4 bases, with 9 bases spanning the gap. This CDR3 comprises 13 residues. Germline V gene lookup returns CDR1 GTSNPN and CDR2 SVGIG (reference sequence).

This rearrangement joins TRBV30 to TRBJ2-1, with TRBD1 as a possible D gene (6 bases). The CDR3 has 15 residues. The ends were cut back, 1 base at V and 4 bases at J, with 14 bases in the middle. Germline V gene data show CDR1 as GTSNPN and CDR2 as SVGIG (reference sequence). DNA for the CDR3: TGTGCCTGGAGTGATCACAGGGATTTGTACAATGAGCAGTTCTTC. This sequence encodes CAWSDHRDLYNEQFF.

The chain recombines TRBV6-1 with TRBJ2-7; D uncertain. The length of the CDR3 is 13 residues. V dropped 3 bases and J dropped 3 bases, with 9 bases sitting between them. CDR1 MNHNS and CDR2 SASEGT come from the germline V gene. The CDR3 loop reads CASSERLNYEQYF. The CDR3 DNA is TGTGCCAGCAGTGAGCGACTGAACTACGAGCAGTACTTC.

In this sample, this clone turned up a few times. The chain uses TRBV19 and TRBJ2-3; no definite D call. Germline V gene sequence: CDR1 LNHDA, CDR2 SQIVND (reference sequence). Trimming left V 3 bases short and J 9 bases short, with 19 bases between. The CDR3 has 15 residues. The CDR3: CASSIPLAPVTTQYF. The CDR3 coding sequence is TGTGCCAGTAGTATTCCCCTGGCACCGGTGACAACGCAGTATTTT.

This clone appeared once. The rearrangement uses TRBV3-1 (or the pseudogene TRBV3-2) and TRBJ2-1, with 10 bases lining up with TRBD2. V lost 1 base to trimming and J lost 5 bases; unmatched junction nucleotides: 2. In germline, CDR1 is LGHDT, CDR2 YNNKEL (reference sequence). The CDR3 is 15 amino acids. CDR3 bases: TGTGCCAGCAGCCAAGGACTAGCGGGCGACAATGAGCAGTTCTTC. This codes for CASSQGLAGDNEQFF.

The V and J genes are TRBV6-2 or TRBV6-3 and TRBJ2-7, with a tentative D call TRBD1 (5 bases). Trimming stripped 7 bases from V and 6 bases from J, with 13 bases between. CDR3 length: 12 residues. From germline, CDR1 is MNHEY and CDR2 SVGEGT. CDR3 region: CASTPQGGEQYF. As DNA, the CDR3 is TGTGCCAGCACCCCGCAGGGTGGCGAGCAGTACTTC.

The rearrangement links TRBV19 to TRBJ2-7; TRBD2 matches 7 bases. Germline V lookup: CDR1 LNHDA, CDR2 SQIVND (reference sequence). The CDR3 length is 15 residues. The J segment lost 3 bases and the V segment lost 3 bases, leaving 8 bases of the junction unmatched. The CDR3 region is CASSIGSGEHYEQYF. For the CDR3, the DNA is TGTGCCAGTAGTATCGGGAGCGGGGAACACTACGAGCAGTACTTC.

The gene calls are TRBV5-4 and TRBJ1-1; maybe TRBD1 (5 bases). Per the germline V gene, CDR1 is SGHNT and CDR2 is YYREEE (reference sequence). The CDR3 contains 14 residues. V was pared by 0 bases and J by 1 base, with 7 bases between. This CDR3 is CASSLGQRNTEAFF. Here the CDR3 DNA reads TGTGCCAGCAGCTTGGGACAGAGGAACACTGAAGCTTTCTTT.

This sequence joins TRBV3-1 (or the pseudogene TRBV3-2) and TRBJ2-2, with a tentative D call TRBD2 (6 bases). Germline V gene lookup returns CDR1 LGHDT and CDR2 YNNKEL (reference sequence). Trimming took 2 bases from V and 5 from J, leaving 15 bases between them. This CDR3 comprises 16 residues. The CDR3 bases are TGTGCCAGCAGCCAAAAGGGTGCGGGAAAGACCGGGGAGCTGTTTTTT. Protein: CASSQKGAGKTGELFF.

This clone has a handful of counts. The V and J genes are TRBV6-2 or TRBV6-3 and TRBJ1-4; 7 bases are shared with TRBD1. Germline loops: CDR1 MNHEY, CDR2 SVGEGT. V shed 0 bases and J 0 bases; nucleotides not matched to a gene: 7. This CDR3 comprises 18 residues. CDR3 in DNA: TGTGCCAGCAGTTACTCGAGGACAGGACAAACAACTAATGAAAAACTGTTTTTT. It encodes CASSYSRTGQTTNEKLFF.